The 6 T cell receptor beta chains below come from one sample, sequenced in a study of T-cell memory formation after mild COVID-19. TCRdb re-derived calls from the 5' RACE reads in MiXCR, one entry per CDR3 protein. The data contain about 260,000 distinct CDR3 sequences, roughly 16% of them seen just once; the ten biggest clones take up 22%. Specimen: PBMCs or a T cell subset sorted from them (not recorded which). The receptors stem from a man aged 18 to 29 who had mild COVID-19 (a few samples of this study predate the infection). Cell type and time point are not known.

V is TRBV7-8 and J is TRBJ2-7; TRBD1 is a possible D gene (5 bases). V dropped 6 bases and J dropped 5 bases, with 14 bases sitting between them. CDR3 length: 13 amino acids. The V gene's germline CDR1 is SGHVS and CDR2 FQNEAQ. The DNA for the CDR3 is TGTGCCAGCAGTTGGGCAGGGTCCCACGAGCAGTACGTC. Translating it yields CASSWAGSHEQYV.

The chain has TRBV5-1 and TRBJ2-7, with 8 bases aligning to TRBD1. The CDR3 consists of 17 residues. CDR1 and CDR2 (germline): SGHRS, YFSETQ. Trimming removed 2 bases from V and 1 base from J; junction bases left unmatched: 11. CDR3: CASSFGPQGEGSYEQYF. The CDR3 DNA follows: TGCGCCAGCAGCTTTGGCCCACAGGGGGAAGGGTCCTACGAGCAGTACTTC.

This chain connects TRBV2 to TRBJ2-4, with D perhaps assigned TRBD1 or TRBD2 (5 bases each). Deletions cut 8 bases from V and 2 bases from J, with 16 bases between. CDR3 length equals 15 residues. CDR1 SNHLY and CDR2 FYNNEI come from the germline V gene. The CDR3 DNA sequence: TGTGCCAGCGGGACCGTGAGGCCAACCAAAAACATTCAGTACTTC. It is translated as CASGTVRPTKNIQYF. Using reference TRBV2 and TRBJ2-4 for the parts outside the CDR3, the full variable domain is EPEVTQTPSHQVTQMGQEVILRCVPISNHLYFYWYRQILGQKVEFLVSFYNNEISEKSEIFDDQFSVERPDGSNFTLKIRSTKLEDSAMYFCASGTVRPTKNIQYFGAGTRLSVL.

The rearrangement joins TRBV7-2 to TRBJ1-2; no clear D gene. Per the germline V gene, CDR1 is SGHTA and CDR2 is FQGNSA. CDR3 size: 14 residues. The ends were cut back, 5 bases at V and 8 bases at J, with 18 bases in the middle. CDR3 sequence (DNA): TGTGCCAGCAGCCCAGCGGGCAGGTCTAGCGGCTACACCTTC. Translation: CASSPAGRSSGYTF.

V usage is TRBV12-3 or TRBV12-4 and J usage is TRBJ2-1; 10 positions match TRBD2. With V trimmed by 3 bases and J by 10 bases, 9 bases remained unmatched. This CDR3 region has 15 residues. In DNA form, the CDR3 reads TGTGCCAGCAGTTTCCCCGGGACTAGCGAGGAGGAGCAGTTCTTC. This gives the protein CASSFPGTSEEEQFF.

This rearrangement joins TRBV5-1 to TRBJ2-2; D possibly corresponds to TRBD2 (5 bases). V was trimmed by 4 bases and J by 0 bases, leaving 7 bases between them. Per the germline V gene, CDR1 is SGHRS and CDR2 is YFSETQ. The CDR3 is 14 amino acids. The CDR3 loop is CASSTSPNTGELFF. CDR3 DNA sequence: TGCGCCAGCAGCACTAGTCCGAACACCGGGGAGCTGTTTTTT.